This TCR beta chain is drawn from a study of T cell repertoires in ileal Crohn's disease. Study details: At surgery, 35% of patients smoked, with median disease duration 7.9 years.

CDR3 length: 14 amino acids. The V gene's germline CDR1 is SGDLS and CDR2 YYNGEE. With 3 bases removed from V and 2 bases from J, the gap between germline ends came to 12 bases. Data came from immunoSEQ multiplex PCR; TCRdb stores just in-frame clones and leaves some out. The table shows more than 12,000 clones, with 70% to 80% occurring only once. The chain couples TRBV9 to TRBJ2-7; TRBD1 or TRBD2 may be the D gene (5 bases each). The sequencing input was ileal tissue. The source is an adult with Crohn's disease. CDR3 amino acids: CASSAGTVAYEQYF. CDR3 bases: TGTGCCAGCAGCGCCGGGACGGTCGCCTACGAGCAGTACTTC.